The 19 T cell receptor beta chains below come from one sample, sequenced in a study of cytomegalovirus exposure and HLA in healthy donors. Primers: 60 Vbeta forward and 13 Jbeta reverse. Profiling relied on immunoSEQ multiplex PCR, and the TCRdb table lists in-frame clones only, not all of them. The table shows 200,000 or so clones, with about 82% occurring only once. Input material: PBMCs. Receptors originate from a man aged 25-45 years in good health and CMV-seronegative.

Remarks on this clone: A much larger clone is a single base away; this may be a read error. The chain carries TRBV4-2 and TRBJ1-5; 8 bases match TRBD1. This CDR3 has 14 residues. CDR1 and CDR2 (germline): LGHNA, YNFKEQ. V shed 5 bases, J shed 2 bases, and the junction held 2 bases outside the gene matches. This CDR3 reads CASSLTGGNQPQHF. CDR3 coding DNA: TGTGCCAGCAGCTTGACAGGGGGCAATCAGCCCCAGCATTTT.

The chain joins TRBV7-9 to TRBJ2-7; 8 bases line up with TRBD1. V was clipped by 1 base and J by 2 bases; unmatched bases: 4. Per germline, CDR1 SEHNR and CDR2 FQNEAQ (reference sequence). This CDR3 has 15 amino acids. The CDR3 DNA reads TGTGCCAGCAGCTTAGGGACAGGGAAGACCTACGAGCAGTACTTC. Its protein is CASSLGTGKTYEQYF.

The genes are TRBV7-9 and TRBJ2-7, with D possibly matching TRBD2 (6 bases). V lost 1 base and J 6 bases, leaving 10 bases between the germline ends. The germline gives CDR1 SEHNR, CDR2 FQNEAQ (reference sequence). CDR3 length: 13 residues. The CDR3 sequence: CASSLGGVGEQYF. The DNA of the CDR3 is TGTGCCAGCAGCTTAGGGGGGGTCGGCGAGCAGTACTTC.

The chain joins TRBV29-1 to TRBJ2-1; D not certain. From germline, CDR1 is SQVTM and CDR2 ANQGSEA. V shed 4 bases and J shed 2 bases, with 9 bases lying between them. This CDR3 comprises 13 residues. Here the CDR3 DNA reads TGCAGCGTTGGGGCAGCCCCCTACAATGAGCAGTTCTTC. As protein: CSVGAAPYNEQFF.

The rearrangement joins TRBV19 to TRBJ1-4; D remains unclear. The CDR3 is 16 residues long. CDR1 is LNHDA and CDR2 is SQIVND in the germline V gene (reference sequence). Trimming shortened V by 2 bases and J by 5 bases, and 15 bases separated the two germline ends. This chain's CDR3 is CASSIRDTASNEKLFF. CDR3 sequence (DNA): TGTGCCAGTAGTATACGTGACACCGCCTCGAATGAAAAACTGTTTTTT.

The chain is built from TRBV9 and TRBJ2-2; D uncertain. This CDR3 is 16 amino acids long. Trimming pared 2 bases from V and 1 base from J, leaving 12 bases between. Germline V gives CDR1 SGDLS, CDR2 YYNGEE. The CDR3 coding sequence is TGTGCCAGCAGCGTGTCTAGTGCCTTGAACACCGGGGAGCTGTTTTTT. It encodes CASSVSSALNTGELFF.

CDR3 nucleotide sequence: TGTGCCAGCAGCTTAGGGGGGGTACATGAAAAACTGTTTTTT. This gives the protein CASSLGGVHEKLFF. The genes are TRBV7-9 and TRBJ1-4; D is perhaps TRBD1 (5 bases). The CDR3 contains 14 residues. The V gene lost 1 base and the J gene lost 6 bases, with 9 bases spanning the gap. CDR1 is SEHNR, CDR2 FQNEAQ, per germline (reference sequence).

The sample holds one count of this clone. CDR3 sequence (DNA): TGTGCCAGCAGCCCCGGACAGGGGGCTAACTATGGCTACACCTTC. It codes for CASSPGQGANYGYTF. The rearrangement joins TRBV7-9 to TRBJ1-2, with 10 bases matching TRBD1. Germline V gene data show CDR1 as SEHNR and CDR2 as FQNEAQ (reference sequence). After removal of 5 bases from V and 0 bases from J, the junction contained 3 bases not matched to a gene. This CDR3 region has 15 residues.

The genes are TRBV5-4 and TRBJ1-2; 8 bases line up with TRBD1. The CDR3 is 15 amino acids. Germline-derived CDR1 and CDR2 are SGHNT and YYREEE (reference sequence). The ends lost 4 bases at V and 2 bases at J; junction bases unmatched: 7. The CDR3 here is CASSPGRQGNYGYTF. The DNA of the CDR3 is TGTGCCAGCAGCCCCGGGAGACAGGGGAACTATGGCTACACCTTC.

The J gene is TRBJ1-5, the V gene TRBV6-1; TRBD1 matches 7 bases. The CDR3 runs 18 residues. With 3 bases clipped from V and 1 base from J, the junction kept 12 bases outside the gene matches. The germline gives CDR1 MNHNS, CDR2 SASEGT. CDR3 nucleotides: TGTGCCAGCAGTGACAACGACAGGGTCTTTGGGAGCAATCAGCCCCAGCATTTT. This codes for CASSDNDRVFGSNQPQHF.

The chain recombines TRBV29-1 with TRBJ2-2; TRBD2 agrees at 9 bases. Trimming took 4 bases from V and 1 from J; bases not matched to a gene: 4. CDR1 SQVTM and CDR2 ANQGSEA come from the germline V gene. The CDR3 runs 15 residues. The CDR3 sequence is CSVGEAGGNTGELFF. The CDR3 DNA reads as TGCAGCGTTGGGGAAGCGGGGGGGAACACCGGGGAGCTGTTTTTT.

This clone came up once. The chain is built from TRBV7-8 and TRBJ1-6; 11 bases match TRBD1. The germline CDR1 and CDR2 sequences are SGHVS and FQNEAQ. After removal of 7 bases from V and 7 bases from J, the junction contained 6 bases not matched to a gene. The CDR3 contains 15 residues. The CDR3: CASMPGDRGNSPLHF. The CDR3 DNA reads TGTGCCAGCATGCCCGGGGACAGGGGGAATTCACCCCTCCACTTT.

In its sample, this clone was seen once. J is TRBJ1-2 and V is TRBV7-8; D gene ambiguous. The length of the CDR3 is 15 residues. CDR1 and CDR2 from the germline V gene are SGHVS and FQNEAQ. Between the trimmed V and J ends, which lost 1 base and 4 bases, there was a span of 13 bases. The CDR3 region has the DNA TGTGCCAGCAGCTTAGAGTTGTCGTCGAGCTATGGCTACACCTTC. Residues: CASSLELSSSYGYTF.

The chain combines TRBV5-1 with TRBJ2-7; TRBD2 matches 12 bases. The CDR3 is made up of 14 amino acids. V gave up 4 bases and J gave up 3 bases; unmatched junction bases: 2. Germline V gene sequence: CDR1 SGHRS, CDR2 YFSETQ. CDR3 in DNA: TGCGCCAGCAGCCCTAGCGGGGGGGTCTACGAGCAGTACTTC. The encoded protein is CASSPSGGVYEQYF.

This sequence joins TRBV2 and TRBJ2-5, with TRBD1 matching 10 bases. CDR1 SNHLY and CDR2 FYNNEI come from the germline V gene. V gave up 5 bases and J gave up 4 bases; unmatched junction bases: 7. The CDR3 length is 15 residues. The CDR3 nucleotides read TGTGCCAGCAGTCGGGACAGGGGAGGGCGAGAGACCCAGTACTTC. Protein: CASSRDRGGRETQYF. Using reference TRBV2 and TRBJ2-5 for the parts outside the CDR3, the full variable domain is EPEVTQTPSHQVTQMGQEVILRCVPISNHLYFYWYRQILGQKVEFLVSFYNNEISEKSEIFDDQFSVERPDGSNFTLKIRSTKLEDSAMYFCASSRDRGGRETQYFGPGTRLLVL.

The V call is TRBV29-1, the J call TRBJ2-7; TRBD1 agrees at 9 bases. The CDR3 loop spans 16 amino acids. Germline CDR1 SQVTM, CDR2 ANQGSEA. Trimming removed 7 bases from V and 0 bases from J; junction bases left unmatched: 13. The CDR3 spells CSARGPGQGTSYEQYF. DNA for the CDR3: TGCAGCGCCCGAGGGCCGGGACAGGGAACCTCCTACGAGCAGTACTTC.

The rearrangement joins TRBV2 to TRBJ2-1; 13 bases line up with TRBD2. CDR1 is SNHLY and CDR2 is FYNNEI in the germline V gene. V lost 3 bases and J lost 7; bases outside the gene matches: 0. The CDR3 runs to 14 residues. The CDR3: CASSEGLAGNEQFF. CDR3 nucleotide sequence: TGTGCCAGCAGTGAGGGACTAGCGGGGAATGAGCAGTTCTTC. Full variable domain (remainder filled in from reference TRBV2 and TRBJ2-1): EPEVTQTPSHQVTQMGQEVILRCVPISNHLYFYWYRQILGQKVEFLVSFYNNEISEKSEIFDDQFSVERPDGSNFTLKIRSTKLEDSAMYFCASSEGLAGNEQFFGPGTRLTVL.

The chain carries TRBV28 and TRBJ2-7; 8 positions agree with TRBD2. The V gene's germline CDR1 is MDHEN and CDR2 SYDVKM. J was trimmed by 6 bases and V by 3 bases; bases with no gene match: 10. This CDR3 is built from 15 residues. CDR3 in DNA: TGTGCCAGCAGTTTTTCAGCGGGGGCCGGGGGCGAGCAGTACTTC. Translating gives CASSFSAGAGGEQYF.

The rearrangement joins TRBV15 to TRBJ2-2; TRBD1 matches 7 bases. The CDR3 totals 15 residues. Germline V gene lookup returns CDR1 LNHNV and CDR2 YYDKDF (reference sequence). V shed 9 bases, J shed 2 bases, and the junction held 9 bases outside the gene matches. The CDR3 is CATLRQGRNTGELFF. The CDR3 coding sequence is TGTGCCACTCTACGACAGGGACGTAACACCGGGGAGCTGTTTTTT.